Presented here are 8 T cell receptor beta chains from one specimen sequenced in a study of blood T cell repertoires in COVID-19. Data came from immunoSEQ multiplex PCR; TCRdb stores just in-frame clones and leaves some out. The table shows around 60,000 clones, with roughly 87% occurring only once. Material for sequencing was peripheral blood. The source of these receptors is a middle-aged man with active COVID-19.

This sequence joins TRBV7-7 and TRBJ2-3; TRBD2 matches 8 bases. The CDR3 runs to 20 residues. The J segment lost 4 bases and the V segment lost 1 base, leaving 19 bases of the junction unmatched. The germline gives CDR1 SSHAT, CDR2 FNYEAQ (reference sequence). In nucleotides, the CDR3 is TGTGCCAGCAGCTTAGGACCGGAGAGAAGTTTAGCGGGGCCGGCAGATACGCAGTATTTT. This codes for CASSLGPERSLAGPADTQYF. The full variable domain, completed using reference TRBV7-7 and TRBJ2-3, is GAGVSQSPRYKVTKRGQDVTLRCDPISSHATLYWYQQALGQGPEFLTYFNYEAQPDKSGLPSDRFSAERPEGSISTLTIQRTEQRDSAMYRCASSLGPERSLAGPADTQYFGPGTRLTVL.

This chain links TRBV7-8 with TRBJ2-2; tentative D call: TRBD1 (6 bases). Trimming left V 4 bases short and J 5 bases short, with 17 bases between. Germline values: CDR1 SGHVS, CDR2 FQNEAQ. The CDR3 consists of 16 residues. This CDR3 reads CASSSPEGVYTGELFF. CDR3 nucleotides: TGTGCCAGCAGCTCCCCAGAGGGGGTGTATACCGGGGAGCTGTTTTTT. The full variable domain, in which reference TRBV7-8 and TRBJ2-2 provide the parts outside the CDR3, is GAGVSQSPRYKVAKRGQDVALRCDPISGHVSLFWYQQALGQGPEFLTYFQNEAQLDKSGLPSDRFFAERPEGSVSTLKIQRTQQEDSAVYLCASSSPEGVYTGELFFGEGSRLTVL.

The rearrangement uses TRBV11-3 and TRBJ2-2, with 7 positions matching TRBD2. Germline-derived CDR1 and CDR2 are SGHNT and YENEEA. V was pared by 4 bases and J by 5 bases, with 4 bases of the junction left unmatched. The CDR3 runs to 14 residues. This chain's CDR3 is CASSSTGGTGELFF. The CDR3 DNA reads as TGTGCCAGCAGCTCCACGGGGGGTACCGGGGAGCTGTTTTTT.

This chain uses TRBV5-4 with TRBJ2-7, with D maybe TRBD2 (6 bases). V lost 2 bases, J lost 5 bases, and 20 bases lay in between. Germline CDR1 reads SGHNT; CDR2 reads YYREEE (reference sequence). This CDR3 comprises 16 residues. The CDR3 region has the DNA TGTGCCAGCAGCTTTCGAGCGGGCCTTCCAGGCCACGAGCAGTACTTC. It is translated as CASSFRAGLPGHEQYF. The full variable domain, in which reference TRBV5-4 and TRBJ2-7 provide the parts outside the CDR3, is ETGVTQSPTHLIKTRGQQVTLRCSSQSGHNTVSWYQQALGQGPQFIFQYYREEENGRGNFPPRFSGLQFPNYSSELNVNALELDDSALYLCASSFRAGLPGHEQYFGPGTRLTVT.

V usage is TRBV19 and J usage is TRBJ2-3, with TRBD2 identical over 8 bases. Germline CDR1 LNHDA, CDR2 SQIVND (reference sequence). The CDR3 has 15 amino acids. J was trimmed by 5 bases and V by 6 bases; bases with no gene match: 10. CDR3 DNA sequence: TGTGCCAGTAGCACTTCGAGCGGGGGAGGAGATACGCAGTATTTT. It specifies CASSTSSGGGDTQYF. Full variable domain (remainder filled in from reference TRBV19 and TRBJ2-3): DGGITQSPKYLFRKEGQNVTLSCEQNLNHDAMYWYRQDPGQGLRLIYYSQIVNDFQKGDIAEGYSVSREKKESFPLTVTSAQKNPTAFYLCASSTSSGGGDTQYFGPGTRLTVL.

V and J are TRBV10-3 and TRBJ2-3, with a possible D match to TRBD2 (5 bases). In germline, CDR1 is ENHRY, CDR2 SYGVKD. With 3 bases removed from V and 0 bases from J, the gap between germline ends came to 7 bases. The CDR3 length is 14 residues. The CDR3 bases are TGTGCCATCAGTGACGAGCGGAGCACAGATACGCAGTATTTT. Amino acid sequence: CAISDERSTDTQYF.

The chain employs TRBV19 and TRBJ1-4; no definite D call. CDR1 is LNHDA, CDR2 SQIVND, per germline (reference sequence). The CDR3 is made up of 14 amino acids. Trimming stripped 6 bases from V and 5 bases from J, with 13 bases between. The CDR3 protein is CASSPKAGNEKLFF. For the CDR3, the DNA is TGTGCCAGTAGCCCTAAGGCCGGGAATGAAAAACTGTTTTTT.

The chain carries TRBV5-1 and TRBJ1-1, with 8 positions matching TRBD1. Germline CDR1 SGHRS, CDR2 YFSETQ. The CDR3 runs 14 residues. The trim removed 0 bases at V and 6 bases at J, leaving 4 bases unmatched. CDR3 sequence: CASSLGQGFAEAFF. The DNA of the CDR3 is TGCGCCAGCAGCTTGGGACAGGGGTTTGCTGAAGCTTTCTTT.